These 26 T cell receptor beta chains share one sample of origin, sequenced in a study of T cells after somatic rescue of genetic block. The protocol was immunoSEQ multiplex PCR, while the TCRdb copy is restricted to in-frame clones and leaves out a portion. The profile covers about 67,000 clones, with under 95% appearing a single time and 3% taken by the ten largest. The sequenced material came from peripheral blood mononuclear cells (PBMCs). The source is a middle-aged man.

The chain joins TRBV19 to TRBJ2-7, with 7 bases aligning to TRBD1. CDR3 size: 17 residues. Germline values: CDR1 LNHDA, CDR2 SQIVND (reference sequence). Losses at the gene ends were 2 bases for V and 2 bases for J; bases not matched to a gene: 12. This chain's CDR3 is CASSIRWSPQGTYEQYF. CDR3 bases: TGTGCCAGTAGTATAAGGTGGAGTCCACAGGGGACCTACGAGCAGTACTTC.

Here the CDR3 reads CASSLVGPTYSGANVLTF. The CDR3 DNA reads as TGTGCCAGCAGCTTAGTTGGGCCTACCTACTCTGGGGCCAACGTCCTGACTTTC. This sequence joins TRBV7-2 and TRBJ2-6; D is ambiguous. From germline, CDR1 is SGHTA and CDR2 FQGNSA. The V gene lost 1 base and the J gene lost 0 bases, with 13 bases spanning the gap. The CDR3 runs 18 residues. Supplemented by reference TRBV7-2 and TRBJ2-6, the full variable domain reads GAGVSQSPSNKVTEKGKDVELRCDPISGHTALYWYRQSLGQGLEFLIYFQGNSAPDKSGLPSDRFSAERTGGSVSTLTIQRTQQEDSAVYLCASSLVGPTYSGANVLTFGAGSRLTVL.

In DNA, the CDR3 is TGCGCCAGCAGCGCGGGGACAGGGGCTTCCTACGAGCAGTACTTC. Translation: CASSAGTGASYEQYF. The chain links TRBV5-1 to TRBJ2-7; 10 nucleotides align to TRBD1. V shed 4 bases, J shed 1 base, and the junction held 5 bases outside the gene matches. The CDR3 is made up of 15 amino acids. Germline V CDR1 and CDR2: SGHRS, YFSETQ.

J is TRBJ2-6 and V is TRBV2; 7 nucleotides align to TRBD1. CDR3 length: 19 amino acids. Germline V gives CDR1 SNHLY, CDR2 FYNNEI. V gave up 6 bases and J gave up 0 bases; unmatched junction bases: 14. CDR3 residues: CASRTTGTVFLSGANVLTF. The CDR3 nucleotides read TGTGCCAGCAGGACAACCGGGACAGTCTTTCTCTCTGGGGCCAACGTCCTGACTTTC.

The CDR3 coding sequence is TGTGCCAGCAGCTTAAGAGATACGCAGTATTTT. It yields the protein CASSLRDTQYF. The genes are TRBV5-6 and TRBJ2-3; D unclear. Germline assignment: CDR1 SGHDT and CDR2 YYEEEE. This CDR3 is 11 amino acids long. Trimming stripped 2 bases from V and 5 bases from J, with 3 bases between.

This clone came up once. DNA of the CDR3: TGTGCCAGCAGTTTCCCACGGACAGCGATGAACACTGAAGCTTTCTTT. Translation: CASSFPRTAMNTEAFF. The V and J genes are TRBV27 and TRBJ1-1; TRBD1 might be the D (6 bases). The CDR3 has 16 residues. Germline V gene lookup returns CDR1 MNHEY and CDR2 SMNVEV (reference sequence). The germline V and J ends were trimmed by 3 bases and 0 bases, with 14 bases remaining between them.

J is TRBJ2-3 and V is TRBV5-1; TRBD2 is a possible D gene (5 bases). The CDR3 length is 14 residues. V lost 4 bases and J 4 bases, leaving 13 bases between the germline ends. The germline V gene has CDR1 SGHRS and CDR2 YFSETQ. In DNA, the CDR3 is TGCGCCAGCAGCGGAACGGGATTCTCAGATACGCAGTATTTT. It yields the protein CASSGTGFSDTQYF.

This clone was picked up one time. This chain links TRBV7-9 with TRBJ1-6, with D tentatively TRBD1 (5 bases). CDR1 and CDR2 (germline): SEHNR, FQNEAQ (reference sequence). The V end was cut by 2 bases, the J end by 8 bases, with 10 bases between. This CDR3 comprises 14 residues. Written as DNA, the CDR3 is TGTGCCAGCAGCTTACAGGGTGAGGATTCACCCCTCCACTTT. As protein: CASSLQGEDSPLHF. The whole variable domain, remainder taken from reference TRBV7-9 and TRBJ1-6, is DTGVSQNPRHKITKRGQNVTFRCDPISEHNRLYWYRQTLGQGPEFLTYFQNEAQLEKSRLLSDRFSAERPKGSFSTLEIQRTEQGDSAMYLCASSLQGEDSPLHFGNGTRLTVT.

This CDR3 is CASNRDPGELFF. The CDR3 nucleotides read TGCGCCAGCAATAGGGATCCCGGGGAGCTGTTTTTT. V gene TRBV5-1 combines with J gene TRBJ2-2; D is undetermined. V was pared by 6 bases and J by 6 bases, with 9 bases between. From germline, CDR1 is SGHRS and CDR2 YFSETQ. This CDR3 region has 12 residues.

The chain uses TRBV4-1 and TRBJ2-7; the match to TRBD1 covers 7 bases. Losses at the gene ends were 0 bases for V and 0 bases for J; bases not matched to a gene: 8. In germline, CDR1 is MGHRA, CDR2 YSYEKL. CDR3 length equals 17 residues. DNA for the CDR3: TGCGCCAGCAGCCAAGATCAGCGCACAGGGGACTCCTACGAGCAGTACTTC. It is translated as CASSQDQRTGDSYEQYF.

The chain is built from TRBV4-3 and TRBJ2-1; 10 positions match TRBD1. V dropped 0 bases and J dropped 3; count of bases not matched to a gene: 2. Germline V gives CDR1 LGHNA, CDR2 YSLEER. The CDR3 loop spans 16 amino acids. CDR3 coding DNA: TGCGCCAGCAGCCAAGAGGACAGGGGGAACTACAATGAGCAGTTCTTC. Residues: CASSQEDRGNYNEQFF.

The chain is built from TRBV18 and TRBJ2-7; D is possibly TRBD1 or TRBD2 (6 bases each). This CDR3 is 12 amino acids long. Trimming took off 1 base at V and 6 bases at J, with 7 bases between the two ends. The germline V gene has CDR1 KGHSH and CDR2 LQKENI. CDR3 sequence: CASSPQGGEQYF. CDR3 bases: TGTGCCAGCTCACCACAGGGGGGCGAGCAGTACTTC.

The V call is TRBV5-6, the J call TRBJ2-3; D may be TRBD1 or TRBD2 (6 bases each). The CDR3 is 15 amino acids. V was clipped by 4 bases and J by 0 bases, with 12 bases between them. The germline V gene has CDR1 SGHDT and CDR2 YYEEEE. CDR3 protein: CASSPGAVSTDTQYF. CDR3 DNA: TGTGCCAGCAGCCCGGGGGCGGTTAGCACAGATACGCAGTATTTT.

On this clone itself: A read error may produce the germline difference seen at one junction end. This sequence joins TRBV14 and TRBJ2-2; D tentatively fits TRBD1 or TRBD2 (6 bases each). Germline CDR1 is SGHDN and CDR2 is FVKESK. The CDR3 extends over 16 amino acids. CDR3 bases: TGTGCCAGCAGCCACTCGGCGGGACACCAACGCCGGGGAGCTGTTTTT. It translates to CASSHSAGHQRRGAVF.

The J gene is TRBJ2-4, the V gene TRBV28, with D perhaps given as TRBD1 or TRBD2 (5 bases each). V was pared by 2 bases and J by 6 bases, with 14 bases between. The CDR3 spans 15 residues. The V gene's germline CDR1 is MDHEN and CDR2 SYDVKM. CDR3 in DNA: TGTGCCAGCAGTTTAGTTGCGGTTGGGGGAAACATTCAGTACTTC. This translates into CASSLVAVGGNIQYF.

This chain links TRBV4-1 with TRBJ1-5; 7 nucleotides line up with TRBD1. The ends lost 4 bases at V and 6 bases at J; junction bases unmatched: 15. The V gene's germline CDR1 is MGHRA and CDR2 YSYEKL. This CDR3 has 17 residues. This CDR3 is CASSPLMRGRVVQPQHF. CDR3 sequence (DNA): TGCGCCAGCAGCCCCTTGATGAGGGGGCGGGTGGTTCAGCCCCAGCATTTT.

J is TRBJ2-2 and V is TRBV5-1; D gene uncertain. The CDR3 is 14 residues long. Trimming left V 0 bases short and J 3 bases short, with 6 bases between. In germline, CDR1 is SGHRS, CDR2 YFSETQ. The CDR3: CASSLGVYTGELFF. Written as DNA, the CDR3 is TGCGCCAGCAGCTTGGGGGTCTACACCGGGGAGCTGTTTTTT.

The V gene is TRBV6-1, the J gene TRBJ2-2; perhaps D is TRBD1 or TRBD2 (5 bases each). Germline V CDR1 and CDR2: MNHNS, SASEGT. V was cut by 4 bases and J by 5 bases, with 14 bases left in between. The CDR3 has 15 amino acids. This CDR3 reads CASSGGTRRTGELFF. CDR3 sequence (DNA): TGTGCCAGCAGTGGTGGGACCCGAAGAACCGGGGAGCTGTTTTTT.

The J gene is TRBJ2-2, the V gene TRBV5-4, with 13 bases aligning to TRBD2. In germline, CDR1 is SGHNT, CDR2 YYREEE (reference sequence). V shed 4 bases, J shed 6 bases, and the junction held 6 bases outside the gene matches. CDR3 length: 16 residues. CDR3 nucleotides: TGTGCCAGCAGCGCAGGGACTAGCGGGATTTCCGGGGAGCTGTTTTTT. Translation: CASSAGTSGISGELFF.

V usage is TRBV5-4 and J usage is TRBJ1-1; D gene uncertain. V dropped 4 bases and J dropped 0 bases, with 13 bases sitting between them. The germline V gene has CDR1 SGHNT and CDR2 YYREEE (reference sequence). The CDR3 has 15 amino acids. The CDR3 region is CASSHFGQLNTEAFF. CDR3 nucleotides: TGTGCCAGCAGCCACTTCGGGCAGCTGAACACTGAAGCTTTCTTT.

The chain uses TRBV6-5 and TRBJ1-1; unclear D gene. CDR1 and CDR2 (germline): MNHEY, SVGAGI. V lost 5 bases to trimming and J lost 4 bases, with 17 bases between them. The CDR3 is 15 amino acids. For the CDR3, the DNA is TGTGCCAGCAGTGTACTCCAGGTTGGTCCCACTGAAGCTTTCTTT. It codes for CASSVLQVGPTEAFF.

This sequence joins TRBV5-4 and TRBJ2-7; D unclear. CDR3 length: 16 residues. Germline CDR1 and CDR2: SGHNT and YYREEE (reference sequence). Trimming left V 4 bases short and J 0 bases short, with 17 bases between. The CDR3 DNA follows: TGTGCCAGCAGCCGAGAACTGGGTTCCTCCTCCTACGAGCAGTACTTC. This gives the protein CASSRELGSSSYEQYF.

The chain employs TRBV19 and TRBJ2-7, with D perhaps matching TRBD1 (6 bases). The CDR3 is 13 amino acids. Germline-derived CDR1 and CDR2 are LNHDA and SQIVND (reference sequence). V shed 4 bases and J shed 1 base, with 8 bases lying between them. The CDR3 coding sequence is TGTGCCAGTAGTAAGGGGGATTCCTACGAGCAGTACTTC. This encodes CASSKGDSYEQYF.

A single count supports this clone. The rearrangement uses TRBV6-5 and TRBJ1-5, with D unclear. V dropped 2 bases and J dropped 0 bases, with 11 bases sitting between them. CDR1 and CDR2 (germline): MNHEY, SVGAGI. The CDR3 contains 16 residues. The chain's CDR3 is CASSYGPANSNQPQHF. The CDR3 bases are TGTGCCAGCAGTTACGGGCCTGCTAATAGCAATCAGCCCCAGCATTTT.

The chain has TRBV10-1 and TRBJ2-1, with a tentative D call TRBD1 (6 bases). Germline assignment: CDR1 WNHNN and CDR2 SYGVQD (reference sequence). The V and J ends lost 3 bases and 1 base respectively, with 13 bases between them. The CDR3 is 16 residues long. The DNA of the CDR3 is TGCGCCAGCAGTGATGAACAGGGTGGTTCCTACAATGAGCAGTTCTTC. Its protein is CASSDEQGGSYNEQFF.

This chain joins TRBV19 and TRBJ2-7; the D gene could be TRBD1 or TRBD2 (5 bases each). Germline V gene data show CDR1 as LNHDA and CDR2 as SQIVND (reference sequence). The CDR3 consists of 15 residues. Trimming removed 7 bases at V and 3 bases at J, with 19 bases between. The CDR3 reads CASTPGMGPYYEQYF. The CDR3 DNA is TGTGCCAGTACCCCCGGGATGGGACCCTACTACGAGCAGTACTTC.